These T cell receptor beta chains were read from a single sample in a study of blood T cell repertoires in COVID-19. Assay used: immunoSEQ multiplex PCR; TCRdb lists only in-frame clones, some missing. This table holds about 200,000 clones, 70% to 90% found once. Sequences were obtained from peripheral blood. These receptors were obtained from a man aged 60 to 69 with active or convalescent COVID-19. The CDR3 runs from the conserved cysteine through the conserved F or W. A D gene is named only where the DNA matches it firmly. Not all rows give a size; the values are once, few, many and, for expanded clones, a class.

clone_size: once; cdr3_length: 16; v_call: TRBV7-9; d_call: .; j_call: TRBJ2-1; cdr3_nt: TGTGCCAGCAGCTTAGCAGATACAGGGTTTAACTATGAGCAGTTCTTC; cdr3_aa: CASSLADTGFNYEQFF
clone_size: .; cdr3_length: 15; v_call: TRBV4-1; d_call: TRBD2; j_call: TRBJ2-3; cdr3_nt: TGCGCCAGCAGCCGCACCGGACTAGTTGTAGATACGCAGTATTTT; cdr3_aa: CASSRTGLVVDTQYF
clone_size: .; cdr3_length: 15; v_call: TRBV7-2; d_call: TRBD1; j_call: TRBJ2-5; cdr3_nt: TGTGCCAGCAGCGGAGAGGTAGCAGGGGGTGAGACCCAGTACTTC; cdr3_aa: CASSGEVAGGETQYF
clone_size: few; cdr3_length: 14; v_call: TRBV19; d_call: TRBD1; j_call: TRBJ2-3; cdr3_nt: TGTGCCAGTGCCAAGGGACAGACCTGGGATACGCAGTATTTT; cdr3_aa: CASAKGQTWDTQYF
clone_size: few; cdr3_length: 16; v_call: TRBV2; d_call: .; j_call: TRBJ1-2; cdr3_nt: TGTGCCAGCAGTGACATCCGGAGACTCGGTGCCTATGGCTACACCTTC; cdr3_aa: CASSDIRRLGAYGYTF
clone_size: .; cdr3_length: 16; v_call: TRBV9; d_call: .; j_call: TRBJ1-1; cdr3_nt: TGTGCCAGCAGCGCCCATCCCGGGAGGGCGGACACTGAAGCTTTCTTT; cdr3_aa: CASSAHPGRADTEAFF
clone_size: .; cdr3_length: 20; v_call: TRBV18; d_call: .; j_call: TRBJ1-3; cdr3_nt: TGTGCCAGCTCACCTCGGGAACAAAACTTTAGGAGAAGCTCTGGAAACACCATATATTTT; cdr3_aa: CASSPREQNFRRSSGNTIYF
clone_size: .; cdr3_length: 12; v_call: TRBV2; d_call: .; j_call: TRBJ1-1; cdr3_nt: TGTGCCAGCAGCGATCCAGGGGCTGAAGCTTTCTTT; cdr3_aa: CASSDPGAEAFF
clone_size: .; cdr3_length: 15; v_call: TRBV9; d_call: .; j_call: TRBJ1-3; cdr3_nt: TGTGCCAGCAGATCCAGGGGCTTAAGTGGAAACACCATATATTTT; cdr3_aa: CASRSRGLSGNTIYF
clone_size: .; cdr3_length: 13; v_call: TRBV5-1; d_call: .; j_call: TRBJ2-2; cdr3_nt: TGCGCCAGCAGCTTGGAGGGGGACGGGGAGCTGTTTTTT; cdr3_aa: CASSLEGDGELFF
clone_size: .; cdr3_length: 15; v_call: TRBV2; d_call: TRBD1; j_call: TRBJ1-1; cdr3_nt: TGTGCCAGCATATTGACAGGGAGCTATGGTGCTGAAGCTTTCTTT; cdr3_aa: CASILTGSYGAEAFF
clone_size: .; cdr3_length: 12; v_call: TRBV19; d_call: .; j_call: TRBJ1-1; cdr3_nt: TGTGCCAGTAGTAACCGGCAGGGGCGAGCTTTCTTT; cdr3_aa: CASSNRQGRAFF
clone_size: .; cdr3_length: 13; v_call: TRBV6-5; d_call: .; j_call: TRBJ1-1; cdr3_nt: TGTGCCAGCAGTACGACTGTGAACACTGAAGCTTTCTTT; cdr3_aa: CASSTTVNTEAFF
clone_size: .; cdr3_length: 13; v_call: TRBV5-1; d_call: .; j_call: TRBJ2-3; cdr3_nt: TGCGCCAGCAGCGGCTCAGACACAGATACGCAGTATTTT; cdr3_aa: CASSGSDTDTQYF
clone_size: .; cdr3_length: 14; v_call: TRBV7-2; d_call: .; j_call: TRBJ1-5; cdr3_nt: TGTGCCAGCAGCAACCAGCAGGGGTCCCAGCCCCAGCATTTT; cdr3_aa: CASSNQQGSQPQHF
clone_size: .; cdr3_length: 15; v_call: TRBV5-6; d_call: .; j_call: TRBJ1-6; cdr3_nt: TGTGCCAGCAGCTTGTTACAGGGCCTTAATTCACCCCTCCACTTT; cdr3_aa: CASSLLQGLNSPLHF
clone_size: .; cdr3_length: 14; v_call: TRBV19; d_call: TRBD1; j_call: TRBJ2-7; cdr3_nt: TGTGCCAGTAAACGGACAGGACAAGCCTACGAGCAGTACTTC; cdr3_aa: CASKRTGQAYEQYF
clone_size: once; cdr3_length: 16; v_call: TRBV4-2; d_call: .; j_call: TRBJ2-5; cdr3_nt: TGTGCCAGCAGCCAAAGTCGCGGGGTGATCCAAGAGACCCAGTACTTC; cdr3_aa: CASSQSRGVIQETQYF
clone_size: few; cdr3_length: 17; v_call: TRBV29-1; d_call: TRBD1; j_call: TRBJ2-6; cdr3_nt: TGCAGCGTTGGGAGACCGGGACAGGGCTCCGGGGCCAACGTCCTGACTTTC; cdr3_aa: CSVGRPGQGSGANVLTF
clone_size: .; cdr3_length: 14; v_call: TRBV5-1; d_call: .; j_call: TRBJ2-7; cdr3_nt: TGCGCCAGCAGCTTGAACCGGGACAACTACGAGCAGTACTTC; cdr3_aa: CASSLNRDNYEQYF
clone_size: .; cdr3_length: 13; v_call: TRBV5-4; d_call: .; j_call: TRBJ1-2; cdr3_nt: TGTGCCAGCAGCTTGTGGGGAGCCTATGGCTACACCTTC; cdr3_aa: CASSLWGAYGYTF
clone_size: once; cdr3_length: 18; v_call: TRBV7-9; d_call: TRBD2; j_call: TRBJ2-2; cdr3_nt: TGTGCCAGCAGCTTAAGACTAGCGGGTATCGCGAACACCGGGGAGCTGTTTTTT; cdr3_aa: CASSLRLAGIANTGELFF
clone_size: once; cdr3_length: 15; v_call: TRBV2; d_call: .; j_call: TRBJ1-6; cdr3_nt: TGTGCCAGCAGTGGGCCCCAAGGGGCCAATTCACCCCTCCACTTT; cdr3_aa: CASSGPQGANSPLHF
clone_size: .; cdr3_length: 13; v_call: TRBV6-5; d_call: TRBD1; j_call: TRBJ1-1; cdr3_nt: TGTGCCAGCACTACGGGACAGGGGATTGAAGCTTTCTTT; cdr3_aa: CASTTGQGIEAFF
clone_size: once; cdr3_length: 16; v_call: TRBV5-4; d_call: TRBD2; j_call: TRBJ2-3; cdr3_nt: TGTGCCAGCAGCTTGCTGGGCGGGGGAAGCACAGATACGCAGTATTTT; cdr3_aa: CASSLLGGGSTDTQYF
clone_size: .; cdr3_length: 15; v_call: TRBV3-1/TRBV3-2; d_call: .; j_call: TRBJ2-7; cdr3_nt: TGTGCCAGCAGCCGGGGGGCGGGGGAGTCCTACGAGCAGTACTTC; cdr3_aa: CASSRGAGESYEQYF
clone_size: once; cdr3_length: 11; v_call: TRBV6-2/TRBV6-3; d_call: .; j_call: TRBJ1-1; cdr3_nt: TGTGCCAGCAGTTTCGACACCGAAGCTTTCTTT; cdr3_aa: CASSFDTEAFF
clone_size: .; cdr3_length: 16; v_call: TRBV9; d_call: TRBD2; j_call: TRBJ2-3; cdr3_nt: TGTGCCAGCAGCGTAGGGAGCGGGGGGGGAACAGATACGCAGTATTTT; cdr3_aa: CASSVGSGGGTDTQYF
clone_size: .; cdr3_length: 14; v_call: TRBV5-1; d_call: TRBD2; j_call: TRBJ2-2; cdr3_nt: TGCGCCAGCAGCTCCGAGGGACTAGCGGGGGAGCTGTTTTTT; cdr3_aa: CASSSEGLAGELFF
clone_size: once; cdr3_length: 15; v_call: TRBV3-1/TRBV3-2; d_call: .; j_call: TRBJ1-2; cdr3_nt: TGTGCCAGCAGCCAAGTTGGGGGACTGAGCTATGGCTACACCTTC; cdr3_aa: CASSQVGGLSYGYTF
clone_size: .; cdr3_length: 13; v_call: TRBV5-1; d_call: .; j_call: TRBJ1-1; cdr3_nt: TGCGCCAGCAGCTTCGGGCAGGATGCGGGAGCTTTCTTT; cdr3_aa: CASSFGQDAGAFF
clone_size: .; cdr3_length: 15; v_call: TRBV4-1; d_call: TRBD1; j_call: TRBJ1-2; cdr3_nt: TGCGCCAGCAGCCACCGGGACAGGGACAACTATGGCTACACCTTC; cdr3_aa: CASSHRDRDNYGYTF
clone_size: .; cdr3_length: 13; v_call: TRBV10-3; d_call: .; j_call: TRBJ2-2; cdr3_nt: TGTGCCATCAGTGAAAAACAGGGTAGGGAGCTGTTTTTT; cdr3_aa: CAISEKQGRELFF
clone_size: .; cdr3_length: 16; v_call: TRBV5-1; d_call: .; j_call: TRBJ1-2; cdr3_nt: TGCGCCAGCAGGCAAGCAGCGACAGCCCCGTACTATGGCTACACCTTC; cdr3_aa: CASRQAATAPYYGYTF
clone_size: few; cdr3_length: 17; v_call: TRBV18; d_call: TRBD2; j_call: TRBJ2-3; cdr3_nt: TGTGCCAGCTCACCAAACGAGGAGCGGGAGCTAACAGATACGCAGTATTTT; cdr3_aa: CASSPNEERELTDTQYF
clone_size: .; cdr3_length: 14; v_call: TRBV11-2; d_call: .; j_call: TRBJ2-5; cdr3_nt: TGTGCCAGCAGCTTCCCGGGACTGGCAGTGACCCAGTACTTC; cdr3_aa: CASSFPGLAVTQYF
clone_size: .; cdr3_length: 15; v_call: TRBV19; d_call: .; j_call: TRBJ1-2; cdr3_nt: TGTGCCAGTAGTACCCTGACAGGTATCCGCTATGGCTACACCTTC; cdr3_aa: CASSTLTGIRYGYTF
clone_size: .; cdr3_length: 15; v_call: TRBV11-2; d_call: .; j_call: TRBJ1-1; cdr3_nt: TGTGCCAGCAGCTTAGGGTTAGGCAGGGGCACTGAAGCTTTCTTT; cdr3_aa: CASSLGLGRGTEAFF
clone_size: .; cdr3_length: 22; v_call: TRBV24-1; d_call: TRBD2; j_call: TRBJ2-1; cdr3_nt: TGTGCCACCAGTGAAGGAGTCCCGGGACTAGCGGGGGGCCAATACTCCTACAATGAGCAGTTCTTC; cdr3_aa: CATSEGVPGLAGGQYSYNEQFF
clone_size: .; cdr3_length: 13; v_call: TRBV2; d_call: .; j_call: TRBJ1-5; cdr3_nt: TGTGCCATCAAACGGGATAGCAATCAGCCCCAGCATTTT; cdr3_aa: CAIKRDSNQPQHF
clone_size: .; cdr3_length: 15; v_call: TRBV7-2; d_call: TRBD1; j_call: TRBJ2-1; cdr3_nt: TGTGCCAGCAGCTTTCGGACAGGGAGTTACAATGAGCAGTTCTTC; cdr3_aa: CASSFRTGSYNEQFF
clone_size: few; cdr3_length: 15; v_call: TRBV5-4; d_call: TRBD1; j_call: TRBJ2-5; cdr3_nt: TGTGCCAGCAGCTTTTGGGACAGGAGGGAGGAGACCCAGTACTTC; cdr3_aa: CASSFWDRREETQYF
clone_size: .; cdr3_length: 16; v_call: TRBV18; d_call: TRBD2; j_call: TRBJ2-1; cdr3_nt: TGTGCCAGCTCACCACCCGGGACTAGCGGGGTGAATGAGCAGTTCTTC; cdr3_aa: CASSPPGTSGVNEQFF
clone_size: .; cdr3_length: 16; v_call: TRBV19; d_call: TRBD1; j_call: TRBJ2-2; cdr3_nt: TGTGCCAGTAGTCCCCCGACAGGGTGGGGCACCGGGGAGCTGTTTTTT; cdr3_aa: CASSPPTGWGTGELFF
clone_size: .; cdr3_length: 17; v_call: TRBV18; d_call: .; j_call: TRBJ1-6; cdr3_nt: TGTGCCAGCTCACCGTCGGCCGCTCCGGGTCAACAATCACCCCTCCACTTT; cdr3_aa: CASSPSAAPGQQSPLHF
clone_size: .; cdr3_length: 15; v_call: TRBV14; d_call: .; j_call: TRBJ1-2; cdr3_nt: TGTGCCAGCAGCCAAGCATCACAGGGCATATCCGGCTACACCTTC; cdr3_aa: CASSQASQGISGYTF
clone_size: .; cdr3_length: 15; v_call: TRBV29-1; d_call: .; j_call: TRBJ1-1; cdr3_nt: TGCAGCGTTGGTCGGGACATACGGAGGAAAACTGAAGCTTTCTTT; cdr3_aa: CSVGRDIRRKTEAFF
clone_size: few; cdr3_length: 14; v_call: TRBV24-1; d_call: .; j_call: TRBJ1-5; cdr3_nt: TGTGCCACCAGTGACCAGTCTGGCAATCAGCCCCAGCATTTT; cdr3_aa: CATSDQSGNQPQHF
clone_size: .; cdr3_length: 14; v_call: TRBV5-1; d_call: .; j_call: TRBJ1-1; cdr3_nt: TGCGCCAGCAGCTTGGGGGCTGTGAACACTGAAGCTTTCTTT; cdr3_aa: CASSLGAVNTEAFF
clone_size: .; cdr3_length: 15; v_call: TRBV5-4; d_call: .; j_call: TRBJ1-1; cdr3_nt: TGTGCCAGCAGCTTGGGGTCTCGCGGGGGCACTGAAGCTTTCTTT; cdr3_aa: CASSLGSRGGTEAFF
clone_size: .; cdr3_length: 12; v_call: TRBV27; d_call: .; j_call: TRBJ1-1; cdr3_nt: TGTGCCAGCTCTAGGGGAGGGATTGAAGCTTTCTTT; cdr3_aa: CASSRGGIEAFF
clone_size: .; cdr3_length: 14; v_call: TRBV18; d_call: .; j_call: TRBJ1-1; cdr3_nt: TGTGCCAGCTCACCATGGGAGGGGCACACTGAAGCTTTCTTT; cdr3_aa: CASSPWEGHTEAFF
clone_size: .; cdr3_length: 14; v_call: TRBV7-2; d_call: .; j_call: TRBJ1-2; cdr3_nt: TGTGCCAGCAGCTTAATATCTGGGTCGGGAGGCTACACCTTC; cdr3_aa: CASSLISGSGGYTF
clone_size: once; cdr3_length: 13; v_call: TRBV3-1/TRBV3-2; d_call: .; j_call: TRBJ2-1; cdr3_nt: TGTGCCAGCAGCCAAGGACTCGACAATGAGCAGTTCTTC; cdr3_aa: CASSQGLDNEQFF
clone_size: .; cdr3_length: 13; v_call: TRBV2; d_call: .; j_call: TRBJ1-5; cdr3_nt: TGTGCCAGCAGTGGACAGAGTAATCAGCCCCAGCATTTT; cdr3_aa: CASSGQSNQPQHF
clone_size: .; cdr3_length: 16; v_call: TRBV15; d_call: .; j_call: TRBJ1-1; cdr3_nt: TGTGCCACCAGCAGAGACTATGTCCTAACGGGCACTGAAGCTTTCTTT; cdr3_aa: CATSRDYVLTGTEAFF
clone_size: once; cdr3_length: 17; v_call: TRBV23-1; d_call: TRBD1; j_call: TRBJ1-4; cdr3_nt: TGCGCCAGCAGTCGGGGACAGGGGGCGGTGGGGAATGAAAAACTGTTTTTT; cdr3_aa: CASSRGQGAVGNEKLFF
clone_size: .; cdr3_length: 17; v_call: TRBV18; d_call: TRBD1; j_call: TRBJ2-7; cdr3_nt: TGTGCCAGCTCACGGACCGGGACAGGGGGATCCTCCTACGAGCAGTACTTC; cdr3_aa: CASSRTGTGGSSYEQYF
clone_size: .; cdr3_length: 14; v_call: TRBV3-1/TRBV3-2; d_call: .; j_call: TRBJ1-5; cdr3_nt: TGTGCCAGCAGCCGCGGGGACGGTCATCAGCCCCAGCATTTT; cdr3_aa: CASSRGDGHQPQHF